This entry lists 29 T cell receptor beta chains sequenced from one sample in a study of CD8 T cells in Susac syndrome. When the RNA was reverse transcribed, random hexamers were used with an input of roughly 0.45 to 1 ug. TCRdb reprocessed the immunoSEQ multiplex PCR reads with MiXCR, giving one entry per CDR3 protein. The table has about 240,000 distinct CDR3 sequences, about 96% seen once. Sequencing input: CD4+ T cells from PBMCs. Source of these receptors: a human donor with Susac syndrome.

The V call is TRBV29-1, the J call TRBJ1-2; D is undetermined. Germline V lookup: CDR1 SQVTM, CDR2 ANQGSEA. The V end lost 4 bases, the J end lost 8 bases, and 5 bases lay between the germline ends. This CDR3 contains 9 residues. The CDR3 is CSVAVGYTF. DNA for the CDR3: TGCAGCGTTGCTGTCGGCTACACCTTC.

This clonotype was counted a single time. This chain links TRBV12-3 or TRBV12-4 with TRBJ2-2; D possibly corresponds to TRBD1 (6 bases). The V end was cut by 6 bases, the J end by 3 bases, with 17 bases between. The CDR3 loop spans 16 amino acids. DNA for the CDR3: TGTGCCAGCAGCCGTAGACAGGCTGGGTACACCGGGGAGCTGTTTTTT. Its protein is CASSRRQAGYTGELFF.

The chain couples TRBV20-1 to TRBJ1-5; D not resolved. CDR3 length: 15 amino acids. CDR1 and CDR2 from the germline V gene are DFQATT and SNEGSKA (reference sequence). V was pared by 4 bases and J by 2 bases, with 15 bases between. The CDR3 DNA sequence: TGCAGTGCTACCGGACCGCTTAGAGGCAATCAGCCCCAGCATTTT. It yields the protein CSATGPLRGNQPQHF.

V gene TRBV4-2 combines with J gene TRBJ2-2; 8 bases line up with TRBD2. The CDR3 extends over 19 amino acids. CDR1 and CDR2 (germline): LGHNA, YNFKEQ. V gave up 0 bases and J gave up 3 bases; unmatched junction bases: 12. The CDR3: CASSQDRSPAGGYTGELFF. CDR3 DNA sequence: TGTGCCAGCAGCCAAGATCGGTCCCCCGCGGGAGGTTACACCGGGGAGCTGTTTTTT.

This clonotype showed up just once. V gene TRBV3-1 combines with J gene TRBJ2-6; 11 nucleotides match TRBD1. This CDR3 has 18 residues. Germline CDR1 reads LGHDT; CDR2 reads YNNKEL (reference sequence). V shed 8 bases, J shed 1 base, and the junction held 10 bases outside the gene matches. This chain's CDR3 is CASQLSGTGGSGANVLTF. The CDR3 DNA follows: TGTGCCAGCCAGTTATCCGGGACAGGGGGATCTGGGGCCAACGTCCTGACTTTC. The variable domain in full, completed from reference TRBV3-1 and TRBJ2-6, reads DTAVSQTPKYLVTQMGNDKSIKCEQNLGHDTMYWYKQDSKKFLKIMFSYNNKELIINETVPNRFSPKSPDKAHLNLHINSLELGDSAVYFCASQLSGTGGSGANVLTFGAGSRLTVL.

This chain connects TRBV9 to TRBJ1-3; maybe TRBD1 (6 bases). The germline V gene encodes CDR1 SGDLS and CDR2 YYNGEE. Trimming removed 4 bases from V and 3 bases from J, with 17 bases in between. This CDR3 is 16 amino acids long. CDR3 bases: TGTGCCAGCAGCTTGTCCGGGGGGCGCGGTGGAAACACCATATATTTT. This encodes CASSLSGGRGGNTIYF.

This clonotype was observed once. CDR3 protein: CASSPNPRTQYF. The CDR3 region has the DNA TGTGCCAGCAGTCCCAATCCACGGACCCAGTACTTC. The rearrangement links TRBV6-2 or TRBV6-3 to TRBJ2-5, with D uncertain. The CDR3 totals 12 residues. The V end was cut by 5 bases, the J end by 7 bases, with 11 bases between. CDR1 is MNHEY, CDR2 SVGEGT, per germline.

This clonotype was observed a single time. The gene calls are TRBV5-1 and TRBJ2-7; D is unresolved. Trimming removed 2 bases at V and 5 bases at J, with 20 bases between. Germline V gene data show CDR1 as SGHRS and CDR2 as YFSETQ. This CDR3 has 16 residues. The CDR3 loop reads CASSFEGYPRQDEQYF. DNA of the CDR3: TGCGCCAGCAGCTTCGAAGGCTACCCACGTCAGGACGAGCAGTACTTC.

The J gene is TRBJ2-7, the V gene TRBV30, with TRBD2 as a possible D gene (6 bases). Germline CDR1 reads GTSNPN; CDR2 reads SVGIG (reference sequence). The V and J ends lost 0 bases and 0 bases respectively, with 27 bases between them. This CDR3 is built from 20 residues. The CDR3 protein is CAWSVIYTLGSRRISYEQYF. The CDR3 DNA is TGTGCCTGGAGTGTTATATACACCCTCGGGAGCAGACGTATCTCCTACGAGCAGTACTTC. Full variable domain (outside the CDR3, taken from reference TRBV30 and TRBJ2-7): SQTIHQWPATLVQPVGSPLSLECTVEGTSNPNLYWYRQAAGRGLQLLFYSVGIGQISSEVPQNLSASRPQDRQFILSSKKLLLSDSGFYLCAWSVIYTLGSRRISYEQYFGPGTRLTVT.

This chain uses TRBV30 with TRBJ2-5, with a weak D call TRBD1 (6 bases). The CDR3 length is 13 residues. Germline CDR1 reads GTSNPN; CDR2 reads SVGIG (reference sequence). V was pared by 7 bases and J by 1 base, with 13 bases between. The CDR3 DNA reads as TGTGCCTCAACGGACAGATCCCAAGAGACCCAGTACTTC. This translates into CASTDRSQETQYF.

The chain recombines TRBV23-1 with TRBJ2-7, with a tentative D call TRBD2 (5 bases). TRBV23-1 is known as an ORF, though its function is uncertain. The germline V and J ends were trimmed by 8 bases and 5 bases, with 13 bases remaining between them. The CDR3 covers 12 residues. The CDR3 here is CASLIGVNEQYF. The CDR3 DNA reads TGCGCCAGCTTAATCGGGGTAAACGAGCAGTACTTC.

The chain couples TRBV4-2 to TRBJ2-6; 8 bases are a match to TRBD2. The length of the CDR3 is 17 residues. Germline loops: CDR1 LGHNA, CDR2 YNFKEQ. With V trimmed by 5 bases and J by 1 base, 7 bases remained unmatched. The CDR3 is CASSSRLAGSGANVLTF. CDR3 nucleotide sequence: TGTGCCAGCAGCTCCCGCCTAGCGGGTTCTGGGGCCAACGTCCTGACTTTC.

V gene TRBV7-9 combines with J gene TRBJ2-1, with 9 bases lining up with TRBD2. This CDR3 is 16 amino acids long. The J segment lost 6 bases and the V segment lost 3 bases, leaving 9 bases of the junction unmatched. Germline V CDR1 and CDR2: SEHNR, FQNEAQ (reference sequence). CDR3 amino acids: CASSFRTSDRPNEQFF. In nucleotides, the CDR3 is TGTGCCAGCAGCTTCCGGACTAGCGACCGACCCAATGAGCAGTTCTTC.

The chain couples TRBV30 to TRBJ2-6, with 10 bases matching TRBD2. CDR3 length: 18 amino acids. Trimming cost V 2 bases and J 0 bases; bases outside gene matches: 7. Per the germline V gene, CDR1 is GTSNPN and CDR2 is SVGIG (reference sequence). The CDR3 nucleotides are TGTGCCTGGAGTCCATCTAGCGGGAGAAACTCTGGGGCCAACGTCCTGACTTTC. Translation gives CAWSPSSGRNSGANVLTF.

The V and J genes are TRBV28 and TRBJ2-7, with 7 bases identical to TRBD1. CDR1 and CDR2 from the germline V gene are MDHEN and SYDVKM. The V gene end was trimmed by 5 bases and the J gene end by 3 bases; junction bases not matched to a gene: 4. This CDR3 region has 13 residues. The CDR3 bases are TGTGCCAGCAGTCGGACAGGTTACTACGAGCAGTACTTC. Encoded protein: CASSRTGYYEQYF.

The J gene is TRBJ2-3, the V gene TRBV28, with 8 positions matching TRBD2. Germline CDR1 is MDHEN and CDR2 is SYDVKM. The V segment lost 7 bases and the J segment 3 bases; nucleotides outside the gene matches: 6. The CDR3 has 14 amino acids. CDR3 sequence (DNA): TGTGCCAGCACCCTCGGGGGGGATACAGATACGCAGTATTTT. This codes for CASTLGGDTDTQYF. Together with reference TRBV28 and TRBJ2-3, the CDR3 gives the full variable domain: DVKVTQSSRYLVKRTGEKVFLECVQDMDHENMFWYRQDPGLGLRLIYFSYDVKMKEKGDIPEGYSVSREKKERFSLILESASTNQTSMYLCASTLGGDTDTQYFGPGTRLTVL.

This chain links TRBV27 with TRBJ2-4; a possible D gene is TRBD1 (6 bases). The CDR3 extends over 13 amino acids. The germline V gene encodes CDR1 MNHEY and CDR2 SMNVEV (reference sequence). V dropped 5 bases and J dropped 12 bases, with 17 bases sitting between them. The CDR3 sequence is CASSPIGYRDQYF. The CDR3 DNA reads TGTGCCAGCAGTCCCATCGGATACAGGGATCAGTACTTC.

The V and J genes are TRBV21-1 and TRBJ1-5; the table's D call TRBD1 went unverified against the DNA. TRBV21-1 is marked as a pseudogene. The length of the CDR3 is 15 residues. This CDR3 is CASSKVEGADQPQHF. The CDR3 nucleotides read TGTGCCAGCAGCAAAGTAGAGGGGGCGGATCAGCCCCAGCATTTT.

V is TRBV20-1 and J is TRBJ2-2, with D tentatively TRBD2 (5 bases). Germline CDR1 reads DFQATT; CDR2 reads SNEGSKA (reference sequence). V lost 6 bases, J lost 4 bases, and 18 bases lay in between. The CDR3 covers 15 residues. The CDR3 region is CSAKVEGSGTGELFF. Written as DNA, the CDR3 is TGCAGTGCGAAGGTTGAGGGTTCTGGCACCGGGGAGCTGTTTTTT.

The gene calls are TRBV29-1 and TRBJ2-7, with D unresolved. This CDR3 is built from 14 residues. The germline CDR1 and CDR2 sequences are SQVTM and ANQGSEA. Trimming took off 4 bases at V and 2 bases at J, with 15 bases between the two ends. The CDR3 is CSVVGSSSAYEQYF. CDR3 coding DNA: TGCAGCGTTGTGGGCAGTTCATCAGCCTACGAGCAGTACTTC.

The genes are TRBV20-1 and TRBJ2-3; 7 bases match TRBD2. V was pared by 1 base and J by 0 bases, with 7 bases of the junction left unmatched. The germline V gene has CDR1 DFQATT and CDR2 SNEGSKA (reference sequence). The CDR3 runs to 16 residues. CDR3 amino acids: CSARVSAGASTDTQYF. CDR3 bases: TGCAGTGCTAGAGTGTCTGCGGGAGCTAGCACAGATACGCAGTATTTT.

The chain joins TRBV9 to TRBJ2-1, with D tentatively TRBD1 (6 bases). The CDR3 is 18 residues long. The V gene lost 0 bases and the J gene lost 6 bases, with 22 bases spanning the gap. The germline V gene has CDR1 SGDLS and CDR2 YYNGEE. The CDR3, as DNA: TGTGCCAGCAGCGTAGACCCAATCCCACCAACAGGGCCCAATGAGCAGTTCTTC. Its translation is CASSVDPIPPTGPNEQFF.

This clonotype has only one observation. This chain joins TRBV5-1 and TRBJ2-3; maybe TRBD1 (6 bases). Germline V CDR1 and CDR2: SGHRS, YFSETQ. The CDR3 extends over 16 amino acids. Trimming pared 0 bases from V and 0 bases from J, leaving 11 bases between. The CDR3 nucleotides read TGCGCCAGCAGCTTGGGGACAGATCCTAGCACAGATACGCAGTATTTT. Amino acids: CASSLGTDPSTDTQYF.

The rearrangement uses TRBV7-3 and TRBJ1-1; D is unclear. CDR1 and CDR2 from the germline V gene are SGHTA and FQGTGA. CDR3 size: 13 residues. V lost 5 bases and J 1 base, leaving 8 bases between the germline ends. CDR3 sequence: CASSISPNTEAFF. The DNA for the CDR3 is TGTGCCAGCAGCATTTCACCGAACACTGAAGCTTTCTTT.

This chain connects TRBV28 to TRBJ2-3; 7 bases are a match to TRBD2. V was clipped by 11 bases and J by 0 bases; unmatched bases: 5. The length of the CDR3 is 13 residues. Looked up from germline, CDR1 is MDHEN and CDR2 is SYDVKM. The CDR3 is CAVGGTSTDTQYF. CDR3 DNA: TGTGCCGTGGGGGGGACTAGCACAGATACGCAGTATTTT.

V is TRBV9 and J is TRBJ1-4, with D unresolved. Trimming removed 4 bases from V and 5 bases from J, with 21 bases in between. Looked up from germline, CDR1 is SGDLS and CDR2 is YYNGEE. This CDR3 is 17 amino acids long. DNA of the CDR3: TGTGCCAGCAGCCCGAGAGGCATTGGGCGGCGCAATGAAAAACTGTTTTTT. This sequence encodes CASSPRGIGRRNEKLFF.

This clonotype has only a few counts. The chain joins TRBV19 to TRBJ2-7; D unresolved. The V end was cut by 5 bases, the J end by 0 bases, with 5 bases between. Germline lookup yields CDR1 LNHDA and CDR2 SQIVND (reference sequence). The length of the CDR3 is 12 residues. The CDR3 reads CASSESSYEQYF. The CDR3 DNA follows: TGTGCCAGTAGTGAGAGCTCCTACGAGCAGTACTTC. Full variable domain (rest looked up from reference TRBV19 and TRBJ2-7): DGGITQSPKYLFRKEGQNVTLSCEQNLNHDAMYWYRQDPGQGLRLIYYSQIVNDFQKGDIAEGYSVSREKKESFPLTVTSAQKNPTAFYLCASSESSYEQYFGPGTRLTVT.

The rearrangement links TRBV28 to TRBJ2-5, with D perhaps given as TRBD1 or TRBD2 (5 bases each). Trimming removed 5 bases from V and 7 bases from J, with 11 bases in between. CDR1 is MDHEN, CDR2 SYDVKM, per germline. This CDR3 comprises 12 residues. This CDR3 is CASSKGPGTQYF. The CDR3 DNA sequence: TGTGCCAGCAGTAAGGGACCTGGGACCCAGTACTTC.

This chain uses TRBV29-1 with TRBJ2-7, with 11 bases aligning to TRBD1. The CDR3 extends over 15 amino acids. Germline CDR1 is SQVTM and CDR2 is ANQGSEA. V lost 6 bases to trimming and J lost 0 bases; unmatched junction nucleotides: 7. The CDR3 nucleotides are TGCAGCGTGTCGGGACAGGGGGGCATCTCCTACGAGCAGTACTTC. Translating it yields CSVSGQGGISYEQYF.